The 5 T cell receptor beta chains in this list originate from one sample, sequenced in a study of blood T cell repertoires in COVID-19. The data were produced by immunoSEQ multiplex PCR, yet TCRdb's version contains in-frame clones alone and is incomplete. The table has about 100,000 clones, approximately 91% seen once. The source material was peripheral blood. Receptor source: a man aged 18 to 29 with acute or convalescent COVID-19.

The CDR3 sequence is CASSNLGGQPQHF. CDR3 nucleotide sequence: TGTGCCAGCAGTAACTTAGGGGGACAGCCCCAGCATTTT. V and J are TRBV6-5 and TRBJ1-5, with TRBD1 as a possible D gene (6 bases). Trimming left V 5 bases short and J 7 bases short, with 12 bases between. CDR3 length: 13 amino acids. Germline V lookup: CDR1 MNHEY, CDR2 SVGAGI.

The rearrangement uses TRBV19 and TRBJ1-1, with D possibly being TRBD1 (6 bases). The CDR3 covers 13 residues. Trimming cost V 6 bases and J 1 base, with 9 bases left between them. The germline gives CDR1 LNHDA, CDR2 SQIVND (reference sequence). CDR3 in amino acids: CASRGAANTEAFF. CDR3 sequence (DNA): TGTGCCAGTAGGGGGGCAGCGAACACTGAAGCTTTCTTT.

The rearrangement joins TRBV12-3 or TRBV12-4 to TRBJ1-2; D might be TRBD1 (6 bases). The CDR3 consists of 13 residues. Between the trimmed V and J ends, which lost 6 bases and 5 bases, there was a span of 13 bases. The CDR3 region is CASRLDSAYGYTF. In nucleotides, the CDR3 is TGTGCCAGCAGATTGGACAGTGCTTATGGCTACACCTTC.

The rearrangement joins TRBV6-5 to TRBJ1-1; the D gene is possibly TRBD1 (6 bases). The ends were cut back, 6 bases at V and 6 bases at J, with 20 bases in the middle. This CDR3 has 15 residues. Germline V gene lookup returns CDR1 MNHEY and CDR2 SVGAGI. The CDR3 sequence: CASSYYETGRSEAFF. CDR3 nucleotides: TGTGCCAGCAGCTATTACGAAACAGGGAGATCTGAAGCTTTCTTT.

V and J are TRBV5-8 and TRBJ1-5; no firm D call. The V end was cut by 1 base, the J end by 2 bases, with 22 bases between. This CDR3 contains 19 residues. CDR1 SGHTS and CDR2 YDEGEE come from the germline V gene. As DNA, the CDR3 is TGTGCCAGCAGCTTGTTTTTGACAAATGCCGGCATGGGCAATCAGCCCCAGCATTTT. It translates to CASSLFLTNAGMGNQPQHF.